The table lists the clone carrying this T cell receptor (beta chain) with a count of one. Its antigen is unknown. The sample contains more than one DNA sequence encoding this CDR3. The data stem from a study of shared clonotypes between healthy human individuals. General study findings and limits: A handful of donors had 4% to 6.5% of their naive CD4 clonotypes in common.

Naive CD8 populations comprised CD45RO-negative cells positively selected for CCR7, excluding terminally differentiated effector memory CD45RA+ cells. Deep level was the assay's run setting. Profiled with immunoSEQ multiplex PCR; TCRdb holds only in-frame clones, not every one. The sample consists of around 1,900,000 clones, about 94% of them appearing once. The CDR3 spans 16 residues. Germline values: CDR1 SGHRS, CDR2 YFSETQ. J lost 4 bases, V lost 0 bases, and 4 bases had no gene match. The origin of this receptor is a man between 18 and 29 years old in good health. Some clones in this sample may be carry-over from other donors' samples. The sample consisted of naive CD8+ T cells from PBMCs. The chain links TRBV5-1 to TRBJ2-3; TRBD1 aligns across 11 bases. For the CDR3, the DNA is TGCGCCAGCAGCTTGGCCGGACAGGGGGCGCCAGATACGCAGTATTTT. Its protein product is CASSLAGQGAPDTQYF.